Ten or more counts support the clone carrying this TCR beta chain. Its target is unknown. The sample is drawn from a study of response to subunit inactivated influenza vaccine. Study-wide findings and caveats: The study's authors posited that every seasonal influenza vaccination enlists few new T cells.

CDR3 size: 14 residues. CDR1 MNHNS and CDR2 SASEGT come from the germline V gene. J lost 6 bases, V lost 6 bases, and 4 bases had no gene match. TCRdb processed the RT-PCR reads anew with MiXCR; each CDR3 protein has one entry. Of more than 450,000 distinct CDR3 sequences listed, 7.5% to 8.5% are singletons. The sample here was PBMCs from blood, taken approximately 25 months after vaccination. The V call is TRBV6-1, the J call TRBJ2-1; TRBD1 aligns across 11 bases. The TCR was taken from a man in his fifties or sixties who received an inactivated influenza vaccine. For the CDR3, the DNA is TGTGCCAGCAGGAGAGGGACAGGGGGCAATGAGCAGTTCTTC. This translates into CASRRGTGGNEQFF.